A selection of T cell receptor beta chains follows, all from one sample in a study of cytotoxic CD8 clonotypes in ibrutinib-treated CLL. Profiling relied on immunoSEQ multiplex PCR, and the TCRdb table lists in-frame clones only, not all of them. The table records around 310,000 clones, more than 65% of them present only once. The sequencing here drew on PBMCs, taken before ibrutinib treatment. These receptors came from a human donor with chronic lymphocytic leukemia. CDR3s leave out the opening cysteine and the closing phenylalanine or tryptophan.

v_call	j_call	cdr3_aa
TRBV7-9	TRBJ2-6	ASGAVEGQGGSGANVLT
TRBV6-1	TRBJ1-2	ASSRGVSTNYGYT
TRBV7-2	TRBJ1-2	ASSLGGQGYGYT
TRBV2	TRBJ2-2	ASSVQRGDTGELF
TRBV29-1	TRBJ1-2	SVVRTRNYGYT
TRBV18	TRBJ2-7	ASSQGQGFDEQY
TRBV30	TRBJ1-1	AWSGDRPNTEAF
TRBV28	TRBJ1-5	ASSLRDGTNQPQH
TRBV6-1	TRBJ2-5	ASSALAGTRPQETQY
TRBV6-5	TRBJ2-1	ASRALAGGPHEQF
TRBV25-1	TRBJ2-1	ASSAGGNYNEQF
TRBV19	TRBJ2-1	ASSTGWRNEQF
TRBV15	TRBJ2-2	ATPGTENTGELF
TRBV4-2	TRBJ1-2	ASSQDAYGYT
TRBV7-3	TRBJ2-7	ASSSPGQGIYEQY
TRBV7-6	TRBJ2-3	ASSLGDTDTQY
TRBV13	TRBJ2-7	ASSPYYEQY
TRBV7-2	TRBJ2-1	ASSLNQYNEQF
TRBV5-1	TRBJ2-1	ASSLFGDRGETYNEQF
TRBV6-6	TRBJ1-1	ASRTDRGNTEAF
TRBV7-9	TRBJ2-7	ASSFWVGSGSFDEQY
TRBV11-2	TRBJ1-3	ASSLVPNRGLSGNTIY
TRBV9	TRBJ2-7	ASSPGAGSYGQY
TRBV7-9	TRBJ1-2	ASSSNRGRQSNYGYT
TRBV19	TRBJ2-1	ASRDYNNEQF
TRBV4-1	TRBJ1-2	ASSQVGAGTNYGYT
TRBV11-3	TRBJ2-1	ASSLFGGGATNEQF
TRBV7-7	TRBJ2-1	ASSLATSGYNEQF
TRBV7-9	TRBJ2-3	ASSPRRTDTQY
TRBV28	TRBJ1-2	ASSWGAAYGYT
TRBV6-5	TRBJ1-1	ASSYSGGRTEAF
TRBV5-2	TRBJ2-7	ASSPGTEGIIYEQY
TRBV15	TRBJ2-5	ATSRDPYAGAGGTQY
TRBV6-5	TRBJ2-2	ASSYSSQDNTGELF
TRBV29-1	TRBJ2-2	SAKGVDSRFTGELF
TRBV30	TRBJ1-1	ASDRAVAEAF
TRBV7-2	TRBJ2-7	ASSLGRGFSFRDEQY
TRBV29-1	TRBJ2-3	SVASGRAGADTQY
TRBV19	TRBJ2-1	ASSMGLAGVEQF
TRBV29-1	TRBJ2-1	SVELETSYNEQF
TRBV7-6	TRBJ2-5	ASSLSLSQETQY
TRBV7-6	TRBJ2-1	ASTFTGNEQF
TRBV6-6	TRBJ2-3	ATGQGVMDTQY
TRBV18	TRBJ1-1	ASSRSGDSEAF
TRBV5-6	TRBJ2-5	ASSLAGLAGVGQETQY
TRBV10-2	TRBJ1-3	ASREQGPGNTIY
TRBV27	TRBJ2-7	ASRPAWAGTYEQY